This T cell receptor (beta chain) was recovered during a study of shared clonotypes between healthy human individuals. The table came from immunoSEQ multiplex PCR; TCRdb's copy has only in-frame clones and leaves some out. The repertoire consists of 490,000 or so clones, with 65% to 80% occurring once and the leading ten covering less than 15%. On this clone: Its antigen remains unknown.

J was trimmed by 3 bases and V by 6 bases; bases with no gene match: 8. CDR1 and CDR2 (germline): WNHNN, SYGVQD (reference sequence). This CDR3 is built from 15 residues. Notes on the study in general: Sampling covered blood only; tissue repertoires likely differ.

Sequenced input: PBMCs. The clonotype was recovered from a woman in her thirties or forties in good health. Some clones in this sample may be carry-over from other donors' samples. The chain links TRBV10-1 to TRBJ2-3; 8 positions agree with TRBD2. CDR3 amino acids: CASSASGSFTDTQYF. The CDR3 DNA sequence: TGCGCCAGCAGCGCGAGCGGGAGTTTTACAGATACGCAGTATTTT.